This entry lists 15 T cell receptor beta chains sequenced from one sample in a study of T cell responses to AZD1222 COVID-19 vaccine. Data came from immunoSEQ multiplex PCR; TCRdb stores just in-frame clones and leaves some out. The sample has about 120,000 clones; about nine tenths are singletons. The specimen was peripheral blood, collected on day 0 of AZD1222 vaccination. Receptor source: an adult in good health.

The CDR3 DNA follows: TGTGCCAGCAGTGAAGACAGGGGGAACTATGGCTACACCTTC. It specifies CASSEDRGNYGYTF. The chain joins TRBV25-1 to TRBJ1-2; 9 bases align to TRBD1. Germline lookup yields CDR1 MGHDK and CDR2 SYGVNS. The CDR3 extends over 14 amino acids. V shed 2 bases and J 2 bases; nucleotides not matched to a gene: 0.

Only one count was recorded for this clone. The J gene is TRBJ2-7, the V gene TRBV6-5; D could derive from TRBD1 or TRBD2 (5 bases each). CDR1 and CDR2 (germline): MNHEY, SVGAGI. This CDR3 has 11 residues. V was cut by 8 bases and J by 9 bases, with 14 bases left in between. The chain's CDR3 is CASRGDRLQYF. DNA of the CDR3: TGTGCCAGCCGAGGGGATCGGTTGCAGTACTTC.

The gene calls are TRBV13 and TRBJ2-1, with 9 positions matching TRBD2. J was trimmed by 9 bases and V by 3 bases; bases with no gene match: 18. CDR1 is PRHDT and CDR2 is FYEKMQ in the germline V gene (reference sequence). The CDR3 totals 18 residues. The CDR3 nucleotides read TGTGCCAGCAGCTTCCCTCTAAGCGTAGCGGGAGTGAGGGGTGAGCAGTTCTTC. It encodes CASSFPLSVAGVRGEQFF.

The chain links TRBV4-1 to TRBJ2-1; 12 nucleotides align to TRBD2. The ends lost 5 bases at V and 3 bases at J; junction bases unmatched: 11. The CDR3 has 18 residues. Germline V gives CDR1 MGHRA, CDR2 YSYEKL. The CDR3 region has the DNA TGCGCCAGCAGCTACAGAGCTAGCGGGAGGGCCGACTACAATGAGCAGTTCTTC. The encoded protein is CASSYRASGRADYNEQFF.

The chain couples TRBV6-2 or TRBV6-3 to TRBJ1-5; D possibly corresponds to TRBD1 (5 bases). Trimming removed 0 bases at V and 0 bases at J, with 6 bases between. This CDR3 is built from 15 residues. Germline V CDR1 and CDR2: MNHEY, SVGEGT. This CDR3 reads CASSYSRDSNQPQHF. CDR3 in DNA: TGTGCCAGCAGTTACTCCAGGGATAGCAATCAGCCCCAGCATTTT.

CDR3: CAISESSRGGTSEQYF. CDR3 DNA: TGTGCCATCAGTGAGTCGAGTAGAGGGGGCACCTCCGAGCAGTACTTC. V usage is TRBV10-3 and J usage is TRBJ2-7, with 7 bases identical to TRBD1. Germline trimming cut 0 bases from V and 6 bases from J; bases unmatched to any gene: 11. This CDR3 is built from 16 residues. CDR1 and CDR2 from the germline V gene are ENHRY and SYGVKD.

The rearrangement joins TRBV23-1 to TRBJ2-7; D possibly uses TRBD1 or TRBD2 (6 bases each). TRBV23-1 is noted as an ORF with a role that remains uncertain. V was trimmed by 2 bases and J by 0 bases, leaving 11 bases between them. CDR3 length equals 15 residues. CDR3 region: CASSQQGRGSYEQYF. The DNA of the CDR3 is TGCGCCAGCAGTCAACAGGGGCGGGGCTCCTACGAGCAGTACTTC.

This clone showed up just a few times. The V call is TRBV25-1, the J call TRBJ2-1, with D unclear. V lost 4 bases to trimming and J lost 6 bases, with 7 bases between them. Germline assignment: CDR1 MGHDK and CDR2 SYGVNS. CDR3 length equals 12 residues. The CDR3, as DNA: TGTGCCAGCAGTGTCCGGGTCAATGAGCAGTTCTTC. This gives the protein CASSVRVNEQFF. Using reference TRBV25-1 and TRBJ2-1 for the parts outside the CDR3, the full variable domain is EADIYQTPRYLVIGTGKKITLECSQTMGHDKMYWYQQDPGMELHLIHYSYGVNSTEKGDLSSESTVSRIRTEHFPLTLESARPSHTSQYLCASSVRVNEQFFGPGTRLTVL.

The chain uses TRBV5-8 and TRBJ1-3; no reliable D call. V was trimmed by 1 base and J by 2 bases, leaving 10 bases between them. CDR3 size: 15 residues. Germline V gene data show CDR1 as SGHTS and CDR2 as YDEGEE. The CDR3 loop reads CASSLSGSPGNTIYF. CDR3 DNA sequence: TGTGCCAGCAGCTTGTCCGGGTCCCCTGGAAACACCATATATTTT.

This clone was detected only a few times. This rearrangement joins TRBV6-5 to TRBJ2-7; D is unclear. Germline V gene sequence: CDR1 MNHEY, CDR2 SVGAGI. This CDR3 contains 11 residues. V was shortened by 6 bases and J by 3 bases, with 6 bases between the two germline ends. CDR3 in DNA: TGTGCCAGCAGCTGGGGCTACGAGCAGTACTTC. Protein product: CASSWGYEQYF.

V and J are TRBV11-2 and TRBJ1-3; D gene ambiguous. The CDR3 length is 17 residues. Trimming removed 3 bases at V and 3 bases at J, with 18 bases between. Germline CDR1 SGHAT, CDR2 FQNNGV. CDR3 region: CASSLGTGRRFGNTIYF. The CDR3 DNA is TGTGCCAGCAGCTTGGGCACTGGACGGCGTTTTGGAAACACCATATATTTT.

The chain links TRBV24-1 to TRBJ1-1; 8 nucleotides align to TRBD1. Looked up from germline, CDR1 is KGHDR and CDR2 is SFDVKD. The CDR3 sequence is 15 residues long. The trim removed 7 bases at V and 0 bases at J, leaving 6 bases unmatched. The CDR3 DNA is TGTGCCACCAGAGGGACAGGTCCCATGAACACTGAAGCTTTCTTT. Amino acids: CATRGTGPMNTEAFF.

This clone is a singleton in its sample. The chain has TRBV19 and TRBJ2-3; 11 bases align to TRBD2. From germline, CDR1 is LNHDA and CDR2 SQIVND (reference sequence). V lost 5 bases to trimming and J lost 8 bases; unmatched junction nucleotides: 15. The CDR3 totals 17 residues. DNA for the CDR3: TGTGCCAGTAGTGCCCCACTAGCGGGAGCCTTGCTCCGTACGCAGTATTTT. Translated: CASSAPLAGALLRTQYF.

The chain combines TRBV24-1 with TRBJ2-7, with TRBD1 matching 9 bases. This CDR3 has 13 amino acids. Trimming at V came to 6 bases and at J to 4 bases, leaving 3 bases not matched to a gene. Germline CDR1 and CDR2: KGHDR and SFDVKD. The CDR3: CATSWGQGYEQYF. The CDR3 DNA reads TGTGCCACCAGTTGGGGACAGGGTTACGAGCAGTACTTC.

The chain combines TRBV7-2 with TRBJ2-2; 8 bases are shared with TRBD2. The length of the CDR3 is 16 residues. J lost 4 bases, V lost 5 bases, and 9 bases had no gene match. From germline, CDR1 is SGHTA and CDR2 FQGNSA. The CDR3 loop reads CASSITGTSVTGELFF. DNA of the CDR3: TGTGCCAGCAGCATTACCGGGACTAGTGTCACCGGGGAGCTGTTTTTT. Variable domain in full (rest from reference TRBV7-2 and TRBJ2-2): GAGVSQSPSNKVTEKGKDVELRCDPISGHTALYWYRQSLGQGLEFLIYFQGNSAPDKSGLPSDRFSAERTGGSVSTLTIQRTQQEDSAVYLCASSITGTSVTGELFFGEGSRLTVL.